Listed below are T cell receptor beta chains from one sample, sequenced in a study of blood T cells in healthy people across ages. Via MiXCR, TCRdb re-called the 5' RACE reads, giving one row per CDR3 protein. The data show 920,000 or so distinct CDR3 sequences, 45% seen once. The sequenced sample consisted of blood. Receptors originate from a woman aged 55 to 70 in good health. Both conserved end residues are trimmed from each CDR3. The D gene is left open where the match is weak.

v_call	d_call	j_call	cdr3_aa
TRBV5-1	TRBD1	TRBJ2-3	ASCAGTGGPDTQY
TRBV29-1	-	TRBJ2-7	SARRSISEGEQY
TRBV5-1	-	TRBJ2-1	ASSLLRANNEQF
TRBV29-1	-	TRBJ2-5	SVEYRTGLQETLY
TRBV9	-	TRBJ2-5	ASSGGIGQETQY
TRBV18	TRBD2	TRBJ2-3	ASSPPNSGRLTDTQY
TRBV7-9	TRBD2	TRBJ2-1	ASSSPSGRNEQF
TRBV20-1	-	TRBJ1-2	SARDGGGKGDYGYT
TRBV15	TRBD2	TRBJ2-7	ATSRAREAYEQY
TRBV5-1	TRBD2	TRBJ2-6	ASTAGTSGNSGANVLT
TRBV29-1	-	TRBJ2-4	SVESQNIQY
TRBV4-1	TRBD2	TRBJ2-7	ASSQESSGRSYEQY
TRBV9	TRBD2	TRBJ2-1	ASSVLAGPYNEQF
TRBV28	-	TRBJ2-3	ASPPGPKTSTDTQY
TRBV24-1	-	TRBJ2-1	ATSDFKSVADEQF
TRBV5-1	-	TRBJ2-7	ASSSQGGAYEQY